This is a list of T cell receptor beta chains from one sample in a study of technical replicates of blood from a handful of donors. Produced via immunoSEQ multiplex PCR; TCRdb's table is partial and in-frame only. Of over 55,000 clones in the sample, over 75% were seen once. The material sequenced was PBMCs. The origin of the receptors is a human donor in good health. Some clones in this sample may be carry-over from other donors' samples. Each CDR3 is given with its conserved first and last residue. A D gene is named only where the DNA matches it firmly. Clone size is not always given. Where it is, it says once, few, many or a class for expanded clones.

TRBV13	.	13	TRBJ1-2	.	TGTGCCAGCAGCTTGGCAGGGCTCTATGGCTACACCTTC	CASSLAGLYGYTF
TRBV27	.	16	TRBJ2-1	TRBD2	TGTGCCAGCAGTAGACTAGCGGGAGGGGACTACAATGAGCAGTTCTTC	CASSRLAGGDYNEQFF
TRBV6-4	.	16	TRBJ2-2	TRBD1	TGTGCCAGCAGTAGCCGGACAGGGGCGTACACCGGGGAGCTGTTTTTT	CASSSRTGAYTGELFF
TRBV6-6	.	14	TRBJ2-7	.	TGTGCCAGCAGTTACACCAGCGGACCCTACGAGCAGTACTTC	CASSYTSGPYEQYF
TRBV7-9	.	14	TRBJ2-7	.	TGTGCCAGCAGCTTAGAACAGGGTATCGGCGAGCAGTACTTC	CASSLEQGIGEQYF
TRBV11-2	.	12	TRBJ1-3	.	TGTGCCAGCAGCGCCACGGGTGACACCATATATTTT	CASSATGDTIYF
TRBV30	.	15	TRBJ2-1	TRBD2	TGTGCCTGGAGTGGCCCGGGACTAGCGGGATATGAGCAGTTCTTC	CAWSGPGLAGYEQFF
TRBV18	.	14	TRBJ1-1	.	TGTGCCAGCTCAAAAAACAGCGGGGTTACTGAAGCTTTCTTT	CASSKNSGVTEAFF
TRBV18	.	13	TRBJ2-7	TRBD2	TGTGCCAGCTCACCGGGACTAGCCTACGAGCAGTACTTC	CASSPGLAYEQYF
TRBV28	few	12	TRBJ1-1	.	TGTGCCACCAAGGAGGGAGACACTGAAGCTTTCTTT	CATKEGDTEAFF
TRBV6-1	.	18	TRBJ2-7	TRBD2	TGTGCCAGCAGTGCGGACCCGGGACGACTAGCGGGTATTGCAGTGCAGTACTTC	CASSADPGRLAGIAVQYF
TRBV5-6	.	14	TRBJ2-7	.	TGTGCCAGCAGCTTATATCACGACTATCCCGAGCAGTACTTC	CASSLYHDYPEQYF
TRBV2	.	12	TRBJ1-4	.	TGTGCCAGCACGTCGGGGGGGGTGAAACTGTTTTTT	CASTSGGVKLFF
TRBV29-1	.	14	TRBJ2-7	TRBD1	TGCAGCGTTGCCCGAGGACAGGGGATTTACGAGCAGTACTTC	CSVARGQGIYEQYF
TRBV11-2	few	14	TRBJ1-4	.	TGTGCCAGCAGCTCCCCAAGGGAGGGAGAAAAACTGTTTTTT	CASSSPREGEKLFF
TRBV7-9	.	16	TRBJ2-3	.	TGTGCCAGCAGCTTCGGGTCCGCGGGGTGGACAGATACGCAGTATTTT	CASSFGSAGWTDTQYF
TRBV4-3	.	15	TRBJ1-2	TRBD1	TGCGCCAGCAGCCACGACTTTCTGACAGGGTACGGCTACACCTTC	CASSHDFLTGYGYTF
TRBV4-3	.	13	TRBJ1-3	.	TGCGCCAGCAGCCAAGATCGGGTAAACACCATATATTTT	CASSQDRVNTIYF
TRBV5-5	.	16	TRBJ1-2	TRBD1	TGTGCCAGCAGCTTGGCCCATTCCAAGGGGGCCGATGGCTACACCTTC	CASSLAHSKGADGYTF
TRBV18	once	15	TRBJ1-6	TRBD1	TGTGCCAGCTCAGCGGGGACAGTCTATAATTCACCCCTCCACTTT	CASSAGTVYNSPLHF
TRBV2	medium-sized	13	TRBJ2-1	TRBD2	TGTGCCAGCAGTGAAGGGGGGGGAAGTTGGCAGTTCTTC	CASSEGGGSWQFF
TRBV6-1	.	12	TRBJ1-5	.	TGTGCCAGCAGTGAATTTGGGCAGTCCTGGCATTTT	CASSEFGQSWHF
TRBV9	.	13	TRBJ1-1	TRBD1	TGTGCCAGCAGCGATTGGACAGGGGGTGAAGCTTTCTTT	CASSDWTGGEAFF
TRBV30	.	14	TRBJ2-7	TRBD1	TGTGCCTGGAGTACCGGGACAGGGGGCCACGAGCAGTACTTC	CAWSTGTGGHEQYF
TRBV7-7	.	17	TRBJ2-5	TRBD2	TGTGCCAGCAGCTTTGGGACTAGCGGGGGCCGAGGGGAGACCCAGTACTTC	CASSFGTSGGRGETQYF
TRBV13	.	14	TRBJ2-3	TRBD2	TGTGCCAGCAGCTTAAGGGAGGGAACAGATACGCAGTATTTT	CASSLREGTDTQYF
TRBV4-3	.	17	TRBJ2-1	TRBD2	TGCGCCAGCAGCCAAGTCGTGAGTCGGGGGGGTATAAGTGAGCAGTTCTTC	CASSQVVSRGGISEQFF
TRBV10-3	.	15	TRBJ1-1	TRBD1	TGTGCCATCAGTGATGAGACAGGGGGGCACACTGAAGCTTTCTTT	CAISDETGGHTEAFF
TRBV11-3	once	11	TRBJ2-1	TRBD2	TGTGCCAGCAGCCAAGCGGGGGAGCAGTTCTTC	CASSQAGEQFF
TRBV7-9	.	14	TRBJ2-5	.	TGTGCCAGCAGCTTAGCACTAGAGTTGGAGACCCAGTACTTC	CASSLALELETQYF
TRBV9	.	17	TRBJ2-1	TRBD2	TGTGCCAGCAGCCCAAGGCCACTAGCGGGAGGGCTTAATGAGCAGTTCTTC	CASSPRPLAGGLNEQFF
TRBV6-5	once	16	TRBJ1-6	.	TGTGCCAGCAGTTTCCGGCAGGGGAAGCCGAATTCACCCCTCCACTTT	CASSFRQGKPNSPLHF
TRBV11-1	.	16	TRBJ2-3	TRBD2	TGTGCCAGCAGCCTCTGGCGGGGGGCGAGCACAGATACGCAGTATTTT	CASSLWRGASTDTQYF
TRBV29-1	.	13	TRBJ1-5	TRBD1	TGCAGCGTTGCAGGGGGCGGCAATCAGCCCCAGCATTTT	CSVAGGGNQPQHF
TRBV27	.	15	TRBJ1-2	.	TGTGCCAGCAGTCCCTTACTCGGAGGAACGTATGGCTACACCTTC	CASSPLLGGTYGYTF